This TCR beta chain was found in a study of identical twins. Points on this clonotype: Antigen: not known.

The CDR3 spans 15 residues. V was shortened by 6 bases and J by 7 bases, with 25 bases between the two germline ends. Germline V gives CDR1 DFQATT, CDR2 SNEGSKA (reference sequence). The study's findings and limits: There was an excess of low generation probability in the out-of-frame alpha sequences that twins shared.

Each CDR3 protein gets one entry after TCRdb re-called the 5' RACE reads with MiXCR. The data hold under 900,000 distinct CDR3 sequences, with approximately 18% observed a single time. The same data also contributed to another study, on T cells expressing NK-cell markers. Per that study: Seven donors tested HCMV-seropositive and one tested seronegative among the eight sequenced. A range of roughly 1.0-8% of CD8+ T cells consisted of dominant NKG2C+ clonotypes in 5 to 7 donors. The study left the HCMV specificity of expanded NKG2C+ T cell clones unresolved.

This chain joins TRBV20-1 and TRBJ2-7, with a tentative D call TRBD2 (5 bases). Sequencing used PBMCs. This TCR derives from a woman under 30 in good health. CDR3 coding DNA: TGCAGTGCCAAACACGACCTAGCTCCCAGTTGGGAGCAGTACTTC. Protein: CSAKHDLAPSWEQYF.